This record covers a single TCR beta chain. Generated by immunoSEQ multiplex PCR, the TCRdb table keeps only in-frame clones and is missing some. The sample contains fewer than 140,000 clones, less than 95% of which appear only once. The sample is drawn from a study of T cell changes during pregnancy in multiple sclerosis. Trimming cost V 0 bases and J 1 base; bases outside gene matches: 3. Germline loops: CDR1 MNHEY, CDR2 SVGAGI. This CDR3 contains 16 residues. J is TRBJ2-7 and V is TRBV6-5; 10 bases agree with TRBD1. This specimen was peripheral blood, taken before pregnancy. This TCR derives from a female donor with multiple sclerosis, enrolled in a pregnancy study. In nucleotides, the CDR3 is TGTGCCAGCAGTTACTCGACAGGGGGCAAGTCCTACGAGCAGTACTTC. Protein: CASSYSTGGKSYEQYF.